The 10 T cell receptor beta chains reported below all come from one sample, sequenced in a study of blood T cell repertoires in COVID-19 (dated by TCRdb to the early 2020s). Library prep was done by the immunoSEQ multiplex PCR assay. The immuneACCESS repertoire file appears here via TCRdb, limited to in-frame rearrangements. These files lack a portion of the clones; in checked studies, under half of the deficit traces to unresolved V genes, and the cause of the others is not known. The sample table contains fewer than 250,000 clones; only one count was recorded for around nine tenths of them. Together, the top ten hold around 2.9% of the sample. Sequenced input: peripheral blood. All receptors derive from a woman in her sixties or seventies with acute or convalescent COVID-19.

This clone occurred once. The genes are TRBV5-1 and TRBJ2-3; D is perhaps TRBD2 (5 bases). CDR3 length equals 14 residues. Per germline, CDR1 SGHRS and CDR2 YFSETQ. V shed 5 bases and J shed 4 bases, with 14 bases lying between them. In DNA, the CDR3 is TGCGCCAGCAGTACCGGGAAAACCCCAGATACGCAGTATTTT. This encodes CASSTGKTPDTQYF. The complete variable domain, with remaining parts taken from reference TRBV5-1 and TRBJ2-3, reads KAGVTQTPRYLIKTRGQQVTLSCSPISGHRSVSWYQQTPGQGLQFLFEYFSETQRNKGNFPGRFSGRQFSNSRSEMNVSTLELGDSALYLCASSTGKTPDTQYFGPGTRLTVL.

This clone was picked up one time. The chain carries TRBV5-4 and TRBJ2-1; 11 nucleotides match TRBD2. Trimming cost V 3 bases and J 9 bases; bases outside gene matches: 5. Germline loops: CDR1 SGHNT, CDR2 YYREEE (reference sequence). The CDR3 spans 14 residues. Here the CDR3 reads CASSSGLAVFEQFF. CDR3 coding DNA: TGTGCCAGCAGCTCGGGACTAGCGGTTTTTGAGCAGTTCTTC.

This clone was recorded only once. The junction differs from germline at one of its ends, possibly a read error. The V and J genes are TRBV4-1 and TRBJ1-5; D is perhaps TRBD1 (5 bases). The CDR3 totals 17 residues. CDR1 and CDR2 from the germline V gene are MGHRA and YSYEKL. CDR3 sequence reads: CASNQRTFRGSEQPQHF. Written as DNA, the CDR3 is TGCGCCAGCAACCAAAGGACCTTTCGGGGGTCAGAGCAGCCCCAGCATTTT.

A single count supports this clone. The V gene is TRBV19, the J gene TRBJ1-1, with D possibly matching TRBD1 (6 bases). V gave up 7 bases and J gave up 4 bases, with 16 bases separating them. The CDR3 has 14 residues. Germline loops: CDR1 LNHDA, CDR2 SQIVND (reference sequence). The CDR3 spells CASKPQGSLTEAFF. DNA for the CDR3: TGTGCCAGTAAACCCCAGGGGAGTCTCACTGAAGCTTTCTTT.

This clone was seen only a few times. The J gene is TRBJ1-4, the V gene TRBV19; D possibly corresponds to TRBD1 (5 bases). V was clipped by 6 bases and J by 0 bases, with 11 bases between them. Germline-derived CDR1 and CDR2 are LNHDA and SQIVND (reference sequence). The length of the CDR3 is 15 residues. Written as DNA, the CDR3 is TGTGCCAGTAGGTACAGGTCCGCAACTAATGAAAAACTGTTTTTT. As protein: CASRYRSATNEKLFF.

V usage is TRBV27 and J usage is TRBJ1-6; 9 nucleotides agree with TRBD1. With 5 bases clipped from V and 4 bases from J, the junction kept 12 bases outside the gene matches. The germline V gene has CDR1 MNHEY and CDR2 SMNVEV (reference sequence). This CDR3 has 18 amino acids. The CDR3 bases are TGTGCCAGCAGTCCCGGGACAGGGTACCCCAATTATAATTCACCCCTCCACTTT. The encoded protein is CASSPGTGYPNYNSPLHF.

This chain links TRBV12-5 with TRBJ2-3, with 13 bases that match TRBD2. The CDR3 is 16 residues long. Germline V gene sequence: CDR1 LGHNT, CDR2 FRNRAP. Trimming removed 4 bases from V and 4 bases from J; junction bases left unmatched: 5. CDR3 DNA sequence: TGTGCTAGTGGTTGGGGGACTAGCGGGACGTCAGATACGCAGTATTTT. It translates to CASGWGTSGTSDTQYF.

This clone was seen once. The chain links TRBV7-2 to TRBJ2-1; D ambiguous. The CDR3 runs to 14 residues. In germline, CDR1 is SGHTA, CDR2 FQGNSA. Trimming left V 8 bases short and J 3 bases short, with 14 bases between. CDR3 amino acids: CASASPRFYNEQFF. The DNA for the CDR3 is TGTGCCAGCGCCTCTCCTAGGTTCTACAATGAGCAGTTCTTC.

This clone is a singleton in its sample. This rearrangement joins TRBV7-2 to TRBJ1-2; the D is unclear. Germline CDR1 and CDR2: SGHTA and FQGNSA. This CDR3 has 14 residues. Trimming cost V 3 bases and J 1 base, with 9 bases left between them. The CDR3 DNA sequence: TGTGCCAGCAGCTTGGGTTACAGTAACTATGGCTACACCTTC. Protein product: CASSLGYSNYGYTF.

CDR3 in DNA: TGTGCCAGCAGCTTAGGCGATCCTCAGCCCCAGCATTTT. Its protein is CASSLGDPQPQHF. The chain employs TRBV7-9 and TRBJ1-5; D is unclear. CDR3 size: 13 residues. Germline values: CDR1 SEHNR, CDR2 FQNEAQ (reference sequence). V was pared by 1 base and J by 6 bases, with 7 bases between. Variable domain in full (rest from reference TRBV7-9 and TRBJ1-5): DTGVSQNPRHKITKRGQNVTFRCDPISEHNRLYWYRQTLGQGPEFLTYFQNEAQLEKSRLLSDRFSAERPKGSFSTLEIQRTEQGDSAMYLCASSLGDPQPQHFGDGTRLSIL.